Here is one TCR beta chain with its context. The clone's antigen remains unknown. One base away there is no much larger clone; base qualities are not given. This sample was taken from a study of T cells in localized non-small cell lung cancer (dated by TCRdb to 2018 to 2021). Regarding the research as a whole: T cell repertoires of 236 early-stage NSCLC patients were analyzed, with tumors being compared against uninvolved tumor-adjacent lungs. The cohort was made up of fewer than 250 treatment-naive NSCLC patients whose localized lung tumors had been resected. A mean age of around 66 years was recorded for the NSCLC patients, of whom approximately 130 were male and around 100 were female.

The immunoSEQ Assay was used to sequence TCR beta CDR3 regions from DNA. From the authors' description of their analysis: To compute T cell density, TCR beta template counts were normalized to usable DNA, which was estimated by amplifying housekeeping genes. Using the preseqR package, richness was estimated by extrapolating to 120,000 templates for tissue samples and 400,000 templates for PBMC samples. Clonality was defined by subtracting Pielou's evenness from one. Tissue-enriched TCRs were identified by differential abundance testing using productive amino-acid clonotypes, minimum total count 5 and alpha 0.1. Repertoire overlap between compartments was quantified with the Jaccard Index and Morisita Overlap Index. GLIPH grouped TCR beta CDR3s together with public tetramer-defined viral CDR3s, and a viral motif had to include at least three viral sequences and also show V-gene enrichment. TCRdb's version of the immuneACCESS table is confined to in-frame rearrangements and falls short of the full clone set. An unresolved V gene accounts for under half of the shortfall where checked; the remainder is of unknown origin. V and J calls and clone size come straight from that table; D and trimming were deduced from the DNA. This sample is represented by tens of thousands of clones; approximately 90% of them were singletons. The ten largest clones represent roughly 7.1% of the sample.

Trimming removed 6 bases from V and 2 bases from J, leaving 10 bases between the germline ends. CDR1 and CDR2 were assigned from the germline V gene as MDHEN and SYDVKM. Inclusive of the bounding cysteine and phenylalanine, the CDR3 is 13 residues long. Only the CDR3 part of the read is kept: 39 bases, read in frame from the first base. The paper as a whole reports these results and caveats: Because multi-region tumor sequencing was not performed, intratumor heterogeneity could not be ruled out. A median of 57 of the top 100 tumor clones turned up in the paired uninvolved adjacent lung, and 25 to 35 of those clones also ranked among the top 100 of that same adjacent lung. Higher T cell density in blood was associated with longer overall survival, whereas higher clonality in adjacent lung was associated with shorter survival. Uninvolved tumor-adjacent lung showed the highest T cell clonality, higher than tumor, which suggests more focused antigenic responses in the uninvolved tumor-adjacent lung. Because the study design was exploratory, TCR variables were selected using unadjusted p-values without false-discovery rate correction.

At diagnosis, tumor, uninvolved tumor-adjacent lung and peripheral blood were collected and then preserved as a mix of FFPE and fresh-frozen material. For TCR repertoire profiling, blood samples were analyzed as peripheral blood mononuclear cells. Here the sequenced sample was peripheral blood, taken before any cancer treatment. The sequence joins TRBV28 to TRBJ2-5; the D gene assignment is perhaps TRBD1 or TRBD2, with each matching 5 bases. The source of this sequence is a woman aged 18-49 years with stage III lung adenocarcinoma. The CDR3 sequence is CASSPGRQETQYF. The DNA is TGTGCCAGCAGCCCGGGACGGCAAGAGACCCAGTACTTC. The full variable domain, completed from the reference TRBV28 and TRBJ2-5 proteins outside the CDR3, reads DVKVTQSSRYLVKRTGEKVFLECVQDMDHENMFWYRQDPGLGLRLIYFSYDVKMKEKGDIPEGYSVSREKKERFSLILESASTNQTSMYLCASSPGRQETQYFGPGTRLLVL.